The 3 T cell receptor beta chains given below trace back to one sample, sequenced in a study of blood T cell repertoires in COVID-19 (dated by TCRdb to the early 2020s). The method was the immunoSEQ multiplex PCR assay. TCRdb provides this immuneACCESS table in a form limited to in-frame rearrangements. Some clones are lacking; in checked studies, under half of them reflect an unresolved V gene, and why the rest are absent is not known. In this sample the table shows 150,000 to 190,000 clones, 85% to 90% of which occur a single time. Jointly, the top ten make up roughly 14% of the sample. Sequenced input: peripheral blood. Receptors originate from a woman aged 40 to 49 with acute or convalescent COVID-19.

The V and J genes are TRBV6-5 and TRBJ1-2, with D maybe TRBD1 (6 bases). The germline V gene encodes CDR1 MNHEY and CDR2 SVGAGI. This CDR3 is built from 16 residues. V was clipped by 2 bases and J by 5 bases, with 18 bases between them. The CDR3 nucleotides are TGTGCCAGCAGTTACGTATATGGGGCACAGGGTTATGGCTACACCTTC. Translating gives CASSYVYGAQGYGYTF.

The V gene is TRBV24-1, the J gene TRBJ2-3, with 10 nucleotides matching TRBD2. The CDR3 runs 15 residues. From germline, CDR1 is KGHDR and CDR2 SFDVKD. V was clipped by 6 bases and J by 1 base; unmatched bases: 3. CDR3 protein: CATSTTSGGTDTQYF. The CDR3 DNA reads TGTGCCACCAGTACCACTAGCGGGGGCACAGATACGCAGTATTTT.

DNA of the CDR3: TGCGCCAGCAGCTTGAGCGGGGAAGGTGGCTACACCTTC. Protein sequence: CASSLSGEGGYTF. This chain connects TRBV5-1 to TRBJ1-2, with no clear D. CDR1 is SGHRS and CDR2 is YFSETQ in the germline V gene. Deletions cut 1 base from V and 7 bases from J, with 11 bases between. CDR3 length: 13 amino acids.